These 27 T cell receptor beta chains came from one sample sequenced in a study of monozygotic twins with inflammatory bowel disease. TCRdb reprocessed the 5' RACE reads and reports one entry per CDR3 protein, with no DNA. Found here are under 130,000 distinct CDR3 sequences; the top ten clones hold approximately 1.8%. The sample taken for sequencing was blood. Every receptor here comes from a human donor with ulcerative colitis or Crohn's disease, or a healthy co-twin of an affected twin (not recorded which).

The J gene is TRBJ1-1, the V gene TRBV25-1. This CDR3 is 13 amino acids long. CDR1 MGHDK and CDR2 SYGVNS come from the germline V gene. The CDR3 sequence: CASKVGENTEAFF.

The chain uses TRBV5-1 and TRBJ2-2. CDR1 and CDR2 (germline): SGHRS, YFSETQ. CDR3 length: 11 residues. The CDR3: CASSRTGELFF.

This chain connects TRBV4-3 to TRBJ2-1; TCRdb's D gene call, TRBD2, goes unchecked for lack of DNA. The CDR3 totals 17 residues. Looked up from germline, CDR1 is LGHNA and CDR2 is YSLEER. CDR3 residues: CASSQELASGAYNEQFF.

CDR3 sequence reads: CASSLQNSRRSYNEQFF. The chain couples TRBV7-2 to TRBJ2-1. Per germline, CDR1 SGHTA and CDR2 FQGNSA. The CDR3 consists of 17 residues.

The chain links TRBV5-4 to TRBJ2-7; the D call of TRBD1 rests on TCRdb alone, since no DNA is present to check it. Germline loops: CDR1 SGHNT, CDR2 YYREEE (reference sequence). This CDR3 is built from 16 residues. The CDR3 sequence: CASSLGLQGQSYEQYF.

V is TRBV3-1 and J is TRBJ2-4; with no DNA, the TCRdb D assignment of TRBD1 cannot be verified. CDR1 and CDR2 from the germline V gene are LGHDT and YNNKEL (reference sequence). This CDR3 has 19 residues. The CDR3 reads CASSQYTLRTEIAKNIQYF.

CDR3 sequence: CATSDFASISTDTQYF. The chain links TRBV24-1 to TRBJ2-3. CDR3 length: 16 residues. CDR1 and CDR2 from the germline V gene are KGHDR and SFDVKD.

The rearrangement uses TRBV11-2 and TRBJ2-5; without DNA, the TCRdb call of TRBD1 cannot be checked. Germline CDR1 reads SGHAT; CDR2 reads FQNNGV. This CDR3 region has 16 residues. The chain's CDR3 is CASSRIGQMKQETQYF.

V and J are TRBV7-9 and TRBJ2-7; TCRdb outputs TRBD2, but without DNA this stays unchecked. Germline V gene sequence: CDR1 SEHNR, CDR2 FQNEAQ (reference sequence). There are 15 residues in the CDR3. This CDR3 is CASSRPRDGPYEQYF.

The rearrangement uses TRBV12-3 or TRBV12-4 and TRBJ2-7. This CDR3 has 16 amino acids. The CDR3 reads CASSRALGVRSYEQYF.

The rearrangement uses TRBV7-6 and TRBJ1-3. The CDR3 has 17 residues. The germline V gene encodes CDR1 SGHVS and CDR2 FNYEAQ. The CDR3 here is CASSFQDPSYSGNTIYF.

The chain joins TRBV7-2 to TRBJ1-2; TCRdb's D call of TRBD1 is untestable without DNA. The CDR3 has 13 residues. Germline values: CDR1 SGHTA, CDR2 FQGNSA. The CDR3 loop reads CASSFLQWDGYTF.

The genes are TRBV12-3 or TRBV12-4 and TRBJ2-1; without DNA, the TCRdb call of TRBD2 cannot be checked. There are 15 residues in the CDR3. CDR3 loop: CASKKALGGQYEQFF.

The chain is built from TRBV4-2 and TRBJ2-5; the D gene TCRdb calls, TRBD2, cannot be checked with no DNA. The CDR3 consists of 17 residues. CDR1 is LGHNA and CDR2 is YNFKEQ in the germline V gene. CDR3: CASSQELASGLQETQYF.

J is TRBJ2-5 and V is TRBV24-1; TCRdb selects TRBD1, and the lack of DNA leaves this call unchecked. This CDR3 has 16 residues. Germline V CDR1 and CDR2: KGHDR, SFDVKD. The CDR3 loop reads CATSDYRTGGAETQYF.

The CDR3 reads CASSSSGGFGTGELFF. The V and J genes are TRBV12-3 or TRBV12-4 and TRBJ2-2; lacking DNA, the TRBD1 call made by TCRdb goes unchecked. CDR3 length equals 16 residues.

V usage is TRBV3-1 and J usage is TRBJ2-1; TCRdb's D call of TRBD2 is untestable without DNA. The CDR3 runs to 16 residues. From germline, CDR1 is LGHDT and CDR2 YNNKEL (reference sequence). The CDR3 reads CASSTSAGGTRNEQFF.

The J gene is TRBJ2-3, the V gene TRBV20-1. Germline V gene data show CDR1 as DFQATT and CDR2 as SNEGSKA (reference sequence). This CDR3 comprises 13 residues. The CDR3 reads CSAGDTSTDTQYF.

This sequence joins TRBV5-1 and TRBJ2-1; there is no DNA to check the TCRdb D call of TRBD2. Germline CDR1 SGHRS, CDR2 YFSETQ. The CDR3 loop spans 14 amino acids. This CDR3 reads CASSLIARNNEQFF.

This CDR3 is CASSLAVTDYEQYF. The chain couples TRBV5-1 to TRBJ2-7; checking the TCRdb D call of TRBD1 is not possible without DNA. This CDR3 spans 14 amino acids. Per germline, CDR1 SGHRS and CDR2 YFSETQ. The full variable domain, with the rest looked up from reference TRBV5-1 and TRBJ2-7, is KAGVTQTPRYLIKTRGQQVTLSCSPISGHRSVSWYQQTPGQGLQFLFEYFSETQRNKGNFPGRFSGRQFSNSRSEMNVSTLELGDSALYLCASSLAVTDYEQYFGPGTRLTVT.

The chain combines TRBV4-3 with TRBJ2-4. Germline lookup yields CDR1 LGHNA and CDR2 YSLEER. The CDR3 totals 14 residues. CDR3 protein: CASSQDMGSDIQYF.

This chain's CDR3 is CASTAHERLAGTDTQYF. V and J are TRBV12-3 or TRBV12-4 and TRBJ2-3; TCRdb proposes TRBD2, but this gene call is untestable without DNA. The CDR3 contains 17 residues.

This chain connects TRBV12-3 or TRBV12-4 to TRBJ2-3; TCRdb's D call, TRBD1, is unchecked because there is no DNA. This CDR3 spans 15 amino acids. The CDR3 loop is CASSPRDRGIDTQYF.

The chain links TRBV11-3 to TRBJ1-1; TCRdb's assignment of TRBD1 cannot be checked, as there is no DNA. The CDR3 extends over 15 amino acids. CDR1 is SGHNT and CDR2 is YENEEA in the germline V gene. The CDR3 sequence is CASSLEGGLNTEAFF. Full variable domain (rest looked up from reference TRBV11-3 and TRBJ1-1): EAGVVQSPRYKIIEKKQPVAFWCNPISGHNTLYWYLQNLGQGPELLIRYENEEAVDDSQLPKDRFSAERLKGVDSTLKIQPAELGDSAVYLCASSLEGGLNTEAFFGQGTRLTVV.

J is TRBJ1-2 and V is TRBV18. The CDR3 is 13 amino acids. CDR1 KGHSH and CDR2 LQKENI come from the germline V gene. CDR3 sequence reads: CASSLRDMHGYTF.

The chain joins TRBV7-2 to TRBJ2-7; the D call from TCRdb, TRBD1, cannot be confirmed without DNA. Germline assignment: CDR1 SGHTA and CDR2 FQGNSA. The CDR3 runs 15 residues. CDR3 loop: CASSSLGLGAYEQYF.

CDR3 amino acids: CSASLRTSGIDEQFF. The J gene is TRBJ2-1, the V gene TRBV20-1; the TCRdb D gene call, TRBD2, has no DNA to confirm it. Germline-derived CDR1 and CDR2 are DFQATT and SNEGSKA (reference sequence). The CDR3 runs 15 residues.